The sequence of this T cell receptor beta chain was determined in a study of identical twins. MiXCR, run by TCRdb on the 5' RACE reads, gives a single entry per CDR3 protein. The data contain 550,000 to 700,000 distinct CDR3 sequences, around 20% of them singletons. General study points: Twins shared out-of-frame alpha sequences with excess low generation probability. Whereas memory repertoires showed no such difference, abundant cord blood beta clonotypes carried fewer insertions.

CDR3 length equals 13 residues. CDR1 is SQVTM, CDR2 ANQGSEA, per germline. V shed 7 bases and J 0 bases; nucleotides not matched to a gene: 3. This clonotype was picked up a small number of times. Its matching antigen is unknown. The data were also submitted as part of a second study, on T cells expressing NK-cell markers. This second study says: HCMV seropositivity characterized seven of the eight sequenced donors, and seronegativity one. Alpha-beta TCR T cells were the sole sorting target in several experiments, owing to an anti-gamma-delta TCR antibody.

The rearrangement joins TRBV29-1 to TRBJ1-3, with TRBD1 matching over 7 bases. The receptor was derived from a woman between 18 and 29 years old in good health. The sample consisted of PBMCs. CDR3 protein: CSAGDSSGNTIYF. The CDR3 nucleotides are TGCAGCGCAGGGGACAGCTCTGGAAACACCATATATTTT.